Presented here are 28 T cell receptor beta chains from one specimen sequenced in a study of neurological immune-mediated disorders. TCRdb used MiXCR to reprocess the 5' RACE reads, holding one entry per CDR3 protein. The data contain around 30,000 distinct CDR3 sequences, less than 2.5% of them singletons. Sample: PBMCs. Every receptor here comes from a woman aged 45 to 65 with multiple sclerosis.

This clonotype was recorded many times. The CDR3, as DNA: TGTGCCAGCAGCGTAGATCTGGGGAACTACGAGCAGTACTTC. As protein: CASSVDLGNYEQYF. This chain connects TRBV9 to TRBJ2-7; D is uncertain. Germline CDR1 SGDLS, CDR2 YYNGEE. Trimming pared 0 bases from V and 3 bases from J, leaving 10 bases between. The CDR3 sequence is 14 residues long. Filled out from reference TRBV9 and TRBJ2-7, the complete variable domain reads DSGVTQTPKHLITATGQRVTLRCSPRSGDLSVYWYQQSLDQGLQFLIQYYNGEERAKGNILERFSAQQFPDLHSELNLSSLELGDSALYFCASSVDLGNYEQYFGPGTRLTVT.

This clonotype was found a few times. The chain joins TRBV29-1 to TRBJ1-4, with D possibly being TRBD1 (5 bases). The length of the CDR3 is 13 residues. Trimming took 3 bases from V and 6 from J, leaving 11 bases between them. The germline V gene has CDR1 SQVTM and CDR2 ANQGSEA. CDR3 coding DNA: TGCAGCGTTGAGGCAGGGCGCTATGAAAAACTGTTTTTT. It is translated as CSVEAGRYEKLFF. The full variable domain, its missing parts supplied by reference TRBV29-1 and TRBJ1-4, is SAVISQKPSRDICQRGTSLTIQCQVDSQVTMMFWYRQQPGQSLTLIATANQGSEATYESGFVIDKFPISRPNLTFSTLTVSNMSPEDSSIYLCSVEAGRYEKLFFGSGTQLSVL.

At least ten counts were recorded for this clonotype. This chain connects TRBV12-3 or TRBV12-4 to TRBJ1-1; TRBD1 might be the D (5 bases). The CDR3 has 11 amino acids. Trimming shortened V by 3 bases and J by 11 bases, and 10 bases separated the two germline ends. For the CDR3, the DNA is TGTGCCAGCAGTTTCCTGGGGACGGCTTTCTTT. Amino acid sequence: CASSFLGTAFF.

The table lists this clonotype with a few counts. In DNA form, the CDR3 reads TGCAGCGCCTGGGGGGGAACGGATGGCTACACCTTC. Its translation: CSAWGGTDGYTF. This chain links TRBV29-1 with TRBJ1-2; perhaps TRBD1 as D (5 bases). Germline V gene sequence: CDR1 SQVTM, CDR2 ANQGSEA. Trimming removed 7 bases at V and 6 bases at J, with 15 bases between. This CDR3 spans 12 amino acids.

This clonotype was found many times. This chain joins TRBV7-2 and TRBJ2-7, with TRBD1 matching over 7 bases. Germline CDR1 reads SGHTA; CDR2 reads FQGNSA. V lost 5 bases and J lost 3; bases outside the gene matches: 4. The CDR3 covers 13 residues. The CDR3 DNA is TGTGCCAGCAGCACAAGACAGGGCTACGAGCAGTACTTC. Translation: CASSTRQGYEQYF. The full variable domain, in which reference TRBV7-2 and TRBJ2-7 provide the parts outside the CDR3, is GAGVSQSPSNKVTEKGKDVELRCDPISGHTALYWYRQSLGQGLEFLIYFQGNSAPDKSGLPSDRFSAERTGGSVSTLTIQRTQQEDSAVYLCASSTRQGYEQYFGPGTRLTVT.

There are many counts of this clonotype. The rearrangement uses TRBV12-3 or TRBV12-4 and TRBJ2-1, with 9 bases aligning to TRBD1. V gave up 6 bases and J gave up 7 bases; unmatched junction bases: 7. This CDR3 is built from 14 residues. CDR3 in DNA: TGTGCCAGCAGGTATGGGACAGGGATAAATGAGCAGTTCTTC. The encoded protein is CASRYGTGINEQFF.

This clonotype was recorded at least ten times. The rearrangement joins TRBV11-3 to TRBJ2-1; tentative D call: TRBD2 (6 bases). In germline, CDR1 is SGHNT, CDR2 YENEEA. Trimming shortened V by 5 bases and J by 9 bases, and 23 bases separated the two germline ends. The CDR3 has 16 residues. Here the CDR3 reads CASSPGRGGVLSEQFF. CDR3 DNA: TGTGCCAGCAGCCCCGGTAGGGGCGGGGTATTAAGTGAGCAGTTCTTC.

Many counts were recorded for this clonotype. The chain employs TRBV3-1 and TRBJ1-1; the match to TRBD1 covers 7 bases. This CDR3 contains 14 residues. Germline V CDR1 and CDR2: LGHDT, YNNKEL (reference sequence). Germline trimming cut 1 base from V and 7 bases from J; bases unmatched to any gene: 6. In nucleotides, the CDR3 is TGTGCCAGCAGCCAAGGGGAGGGGGCCAGTGAAGCTTTCTTT. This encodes CASSQGEGASEAFF.

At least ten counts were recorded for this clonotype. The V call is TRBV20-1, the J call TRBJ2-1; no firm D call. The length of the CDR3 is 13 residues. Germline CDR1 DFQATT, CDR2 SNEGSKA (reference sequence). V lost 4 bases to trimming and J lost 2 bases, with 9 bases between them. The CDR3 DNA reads TGCAGTGCTATCCGTATAACCTACAATGAGCAGTTCTTC. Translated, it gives CSAIRITYNEQFF.

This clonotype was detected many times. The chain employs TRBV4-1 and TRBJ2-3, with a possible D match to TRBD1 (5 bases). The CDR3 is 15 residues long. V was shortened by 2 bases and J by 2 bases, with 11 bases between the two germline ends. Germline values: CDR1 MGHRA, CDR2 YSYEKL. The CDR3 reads CASSQWGRYTDTQYF. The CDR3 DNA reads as TGCGCCAGCAGCCAATGGGGCAGATACACAGATACGCAGTATTTT.

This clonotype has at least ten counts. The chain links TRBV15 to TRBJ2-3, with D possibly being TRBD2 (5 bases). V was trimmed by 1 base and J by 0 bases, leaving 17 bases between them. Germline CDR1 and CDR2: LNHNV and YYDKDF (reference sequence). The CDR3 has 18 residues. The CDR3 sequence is CATSRVAQLVLSTDTQYF. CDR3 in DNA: TGTGCCACCAGCAGAGTGGCCCAACTAGTCCTCAGCACAGATACGCAGTATTTT.

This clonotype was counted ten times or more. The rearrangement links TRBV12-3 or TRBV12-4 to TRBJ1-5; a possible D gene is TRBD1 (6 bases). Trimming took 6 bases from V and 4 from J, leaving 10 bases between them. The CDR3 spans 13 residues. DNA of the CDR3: TGTGCCAGCAGCGGGACATCTAATCAGCCCCAGCATTTT. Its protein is CASSGTSNQPQHF.

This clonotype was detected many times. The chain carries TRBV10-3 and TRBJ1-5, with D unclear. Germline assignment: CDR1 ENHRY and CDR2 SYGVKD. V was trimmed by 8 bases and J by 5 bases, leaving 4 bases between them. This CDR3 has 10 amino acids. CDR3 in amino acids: CAIGHQPQHF. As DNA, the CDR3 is TGTGCCATCGGGCATCAGCCCCAGCATTTT.

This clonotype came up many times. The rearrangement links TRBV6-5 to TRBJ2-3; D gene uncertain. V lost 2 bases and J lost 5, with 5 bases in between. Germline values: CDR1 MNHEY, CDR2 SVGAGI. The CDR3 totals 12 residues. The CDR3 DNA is TGTGCCAGCAGTTACGGGTTAGATACGCAGTATTTT. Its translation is CASSYGLDTQYF.

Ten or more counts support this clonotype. The CDR3 protein is CASSLGAEQETQYF. CDR3 coding DNA: TGTGCCAGCAGTTTGGGGGCAGAACAAGAGACCCAGTACTTC. This sequence joins TRBV12-3 or TRBV12-4 and TRBJ2-5, with D perhaps TRBD1 (6 bases). This CDR3 is 14 amino acids long. With 3 bases removed from V and 2 bases from J, the gap between germline ends came to 10 bases.

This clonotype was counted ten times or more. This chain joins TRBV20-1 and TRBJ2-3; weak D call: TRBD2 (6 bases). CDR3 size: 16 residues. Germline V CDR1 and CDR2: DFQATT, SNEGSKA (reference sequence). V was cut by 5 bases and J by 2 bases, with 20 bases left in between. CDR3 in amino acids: CSASRDSGWSTDTQYF. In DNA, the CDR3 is TGCAGTGCTTCCCGGGACTCCGGTTGGTCCACAGATACGCAGTATTTT.

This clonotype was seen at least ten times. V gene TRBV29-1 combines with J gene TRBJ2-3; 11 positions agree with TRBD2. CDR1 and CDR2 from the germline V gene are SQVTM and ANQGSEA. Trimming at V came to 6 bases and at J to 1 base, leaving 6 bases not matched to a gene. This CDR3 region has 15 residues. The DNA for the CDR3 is TGCAGCGTGGTTACTAGCGGGGGCCGCACAGATACGCAGTATTTT. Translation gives CSVVTSGGRTDTQYF.

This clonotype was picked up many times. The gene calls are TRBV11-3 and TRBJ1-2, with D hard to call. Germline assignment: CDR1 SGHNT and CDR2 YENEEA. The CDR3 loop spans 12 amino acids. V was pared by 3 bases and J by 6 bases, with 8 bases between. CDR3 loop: CASSLDGNGYTF. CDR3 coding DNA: TGTGCCAGCAGCTTGGACGGAAATGGCTACACCTTC.

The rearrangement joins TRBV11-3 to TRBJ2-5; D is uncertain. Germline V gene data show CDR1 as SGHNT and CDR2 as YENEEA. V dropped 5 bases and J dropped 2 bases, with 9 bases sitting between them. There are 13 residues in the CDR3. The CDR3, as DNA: TGTGCCAGCAGCACCCGGGCACAAGAGACCCAGTACTTC. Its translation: CASSTRAQETQYF. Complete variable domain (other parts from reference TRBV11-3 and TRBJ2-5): EAGVVQSPRYKIIEKKQPVAFWCNPISGHNTLYWYLQNLGQGPELLIRYENEEAVDDSQLPKDRFSAERLKGVDSTLKIQPAELGDSAVYLCASSTRAQETQYFGPGTRLLVL.

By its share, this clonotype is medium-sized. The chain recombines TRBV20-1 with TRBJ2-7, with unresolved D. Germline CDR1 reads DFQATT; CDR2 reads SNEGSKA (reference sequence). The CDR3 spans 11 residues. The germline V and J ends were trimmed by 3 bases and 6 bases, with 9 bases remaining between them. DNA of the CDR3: TGCAGTGCTAGTAGTACAGTCGAGCAGTACTTC. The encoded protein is CSASSTVEQYF.

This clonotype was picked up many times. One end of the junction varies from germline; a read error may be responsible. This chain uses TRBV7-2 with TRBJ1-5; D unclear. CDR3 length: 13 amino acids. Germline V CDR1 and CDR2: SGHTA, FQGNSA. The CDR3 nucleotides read TGTGCCAGCAGCCGCTTTAGCAATCAGCCCCAGAATTTT. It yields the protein CASSRFSNQPQNF.

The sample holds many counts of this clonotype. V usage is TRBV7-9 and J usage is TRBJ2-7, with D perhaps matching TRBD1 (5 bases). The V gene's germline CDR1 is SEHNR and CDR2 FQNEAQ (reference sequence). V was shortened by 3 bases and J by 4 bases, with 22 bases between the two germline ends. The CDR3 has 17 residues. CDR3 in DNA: TGTGCCAGCAGCTTCTGGCCCAAAGGGCAGGGTCCTTACGAGCAGTACTTC. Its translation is CASSFWPKGQGPYEQYF.

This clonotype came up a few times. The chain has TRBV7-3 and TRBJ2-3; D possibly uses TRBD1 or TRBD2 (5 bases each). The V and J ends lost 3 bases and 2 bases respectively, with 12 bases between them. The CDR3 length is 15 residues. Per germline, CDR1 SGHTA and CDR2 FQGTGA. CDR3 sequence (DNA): TGTGCCAGCAGCTTCGTCTCGGGACCCACAGATACGCAGTATTTT. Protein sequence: CASSFVSGPTDTQYF.

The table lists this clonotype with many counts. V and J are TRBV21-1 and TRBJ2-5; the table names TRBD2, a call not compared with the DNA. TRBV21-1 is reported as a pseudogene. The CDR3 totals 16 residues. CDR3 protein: CASSKGPREDQETQYF. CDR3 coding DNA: TGTGCCAGCAGCAAAGGACCCAGGGAGGACCAAGAGACCCAGTACTTC.

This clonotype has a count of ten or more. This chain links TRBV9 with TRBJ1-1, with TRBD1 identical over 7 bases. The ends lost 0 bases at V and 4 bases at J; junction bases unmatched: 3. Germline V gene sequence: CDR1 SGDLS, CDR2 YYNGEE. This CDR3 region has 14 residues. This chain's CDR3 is CASSVEGAGTEAFF. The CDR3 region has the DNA TGTGCCAGCAGCGTAGAGGGGGCGGGCACTGAAGCTTTCTTT. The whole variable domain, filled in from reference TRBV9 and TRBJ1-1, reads DSGVTQTPKHLITATGQRVTLRCSPRSGDLSVYWYQQSLDQGLQFLIQYYNGEERAKGNILERFSAQQFPDLHSELNLSSLELGDSALYFCASSVEGAGTEAFFGQGTRLTVV.

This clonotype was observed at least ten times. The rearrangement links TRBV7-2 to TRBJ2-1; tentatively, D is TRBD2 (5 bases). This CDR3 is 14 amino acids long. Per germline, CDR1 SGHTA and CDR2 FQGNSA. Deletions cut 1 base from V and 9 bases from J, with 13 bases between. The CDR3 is CASSLGSSNGEQFF. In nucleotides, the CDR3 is TGTGCCAGCAGCTTAGGGTCTAGCAATGGTGAGCAGTTCTTC.

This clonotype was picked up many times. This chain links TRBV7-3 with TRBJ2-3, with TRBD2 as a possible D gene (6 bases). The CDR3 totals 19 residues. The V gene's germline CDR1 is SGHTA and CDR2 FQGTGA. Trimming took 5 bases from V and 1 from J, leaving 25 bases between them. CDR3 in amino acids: CASSRGDSEGVGGTDTQYF. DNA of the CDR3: TGTGCCAGCAGCCGTGGGGACTCGGAGGGCGTTGGGGGCACAGATACGCAGTATTTT.

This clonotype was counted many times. CDR3 coding DNA: TGTGCCAGCAGCGTAGCCCGACTAGCGGGGAACACCGGGGAGCTGTTTTTT. This translates into CASSVARLAGNTGELFF. The V gene is TRBV9, the J gene TRBJ2-2; 10 nucleotides match TRBD2. The CDR3 extends over 17 amino acids. Germline V gene sequence: CDR1 SGDLS, CDR2 YYNGEE. J was trimmed by 1 base and V by 0 bases; bases with no gene match: 3.